Listed below are T cell receptor beta chains from one sample, sequenced in a study of cytomegalovirus exposure and HLA in healthy donors. TCRdb's copy holds only in-frame clones and misses some; the assay was immunoSEQ multiplex PCR. Of 150,000 to 200,000 clones listed, 75% to 85% are singletons. Sequencing was performed on PBMCs. The receptors were gathered from a woman between 45 and 65 years old in good health and CMV-seronegative. Each CDR3 is given with its conserved first and last residue. The order of the fields is J gene, V gene, D gene, clone size, CDR3 DNA, CDR3 protein. The D gene is left open where the match is weak. A clone size is listed for some rows: how often the clone was seen (once, few, many), or a class if it is expanded.

>TRBJ2-1|TRBV27|TRBD2|NA
TGTGCCAGCAGTCCCTCCGGGAGGCCCGGTGAGCAGTTCTTC
CASSPSGRPGEQFF
>TRBJ2-2|TRBV6-4|TRBD1|few
TGTGCCAGCAGTCAACAGGGGCGCACCGGGGAGCTGTTTTTT
CASSQQGRTGELFF
>TRBJ2-7|TRBV6-5|TRBD2|NA
TGTGCCAGCAGTTCCCGGGACTACGAGGGGCAGTACTTC
CASSSRDYEGQYF
>TRBJ1-5|TRBV6-6|NA|NA
TGTGCCAGCAGTTACTCAGGGGTAAAGGGTTACGGGCCCCAGCATTTT
CASSYSGVKGYGPQHF
>TRBJ2-1|TRBV23-1|TRBD2|NA
TGCGCCAGCAGTCAAAGCGGGAGCTACAATGAGCAGTTCTTC
CASSQSGSYNEQFF
>TRBJ1-4|TRBV6-5|NA|NA
TGTGCCAGCAGTTACGGTGGGCGCCTTAATGAAAAACTGTTTTTT
CASSYGGRLNEKLFF
>TRBJ2-1|TRBV4-2|TRBD2|NA
TGTGCCAGCAGCCAAGAGGGGGGACCTAGCGGGGGATACAATGAGCGGTTCTTC
CASSQEGGPSGGYNERFF
>TRBJ2-3|TRBV19|TRBD2|NA
TGTGCCAGTAGCGGTCGGGGACTAGCGGGAGCGGGGAGCACAGATACGCAGTATTTT
CASSGRGLAGAGSTDTQYF
>TRBJ2-7|TRBV5-1|TRBD2|NA
TGCGCCAGCAGCTTAACTAGCGGCTCCTACGAGCAGTACTTC
CASSLTSGSYEQYF
>TRBJ1-1|TRBV7-2|NA|NA
TGTGCCAGCAGCTCAAAGGCGGGCGCTGAAGCTTTCTTT
CASSSKAGAEAFF
>TRBJ1-5|TRBV6-1|TRBD1|NA
TGTGCCAGCAGTGAGTCAGGGGGAGGTCAGCCCCAGCATTTT
CASSESGGGQPQHF
>TRBJ2-7|TRBV6-1|NA|NA
TGTGCCAGCAAGGGGGGACAGTTCTACGAGCAGTACTTC
CASKGGQFYEQYF
>TRBJ1-4|TRBV5-6|NA|NA
TGTGCCAGCAGCTTGTTAAGCGGTGAAAAACTGTTTTTT
CASSLLSGEKLFF
>TRBJ2-7|TRBV7-9|TRBD2|NA
TGTGCCAGCAGCTTAGGGGGGGAGCGGGAGTACCCCTACGAGCAGTACTTC
CASSLGGEREYPYEQYF
>TRBJ1-1|TRBV2|TRBD1|once
TGTGCCAGCATATTAGGGGGCGCGGACACTGAAGCTTTCTTT
CASILGGADTEAFF
>TRBJ2-5|TRBV28|NA|NA
TGTGCCAGCAGTTTAGGTCCGGAAGAGACCCAGTACTTC
CASSLGPEETQYF
>TRBJ2-3|TRBV10-3|NA|few
TGTGCCATCAGTGGGCGGGGACGCACAGATACGCAGTATTTT
CAISGRGRTDTQYF
>TRBJ2-7|TRBV19|TRBD2|NA
TGTGCCAGTAGTATTGGGGGTAGCGGGACGAGCTCCTACGAGCAGTACTTC
CASSIGGSGTSSYEQYF
>TRBJ2-5|TRBV20-1|TRBD1|NA
TGCAGTGCCAGGGGGCAAGAGACCCAGTACTTC
CSARGQETQYF
>TRBJ2-3|TRBV5-6|TRBD2|once
TGTGCCAGCAGCTTGGACCTAGCGGGAGACGAGGGCACAGATACGCAGTATTTT
CASSLDLAGDEGTDTQYF
>TRBJ2-1|TRBV11-1|TRBD2|NA
TGTGCCAGCAGCCCAAAGCGGGAGGGCCGCAGGGAGCAGTTCTTC
CASSPKREGRREQFF
>TRBJ1-1|TRBV28|NA|NA
TGTGCCAGCAGTTTTTCGGGGGGCCTAAACACTGAAGCTTTCTTT
CASSFSGGLNTEAFF
>TRBJ2-7|TRBV7-6|TRBD2|few
TGTGCCAGCAGCCCTGTAGCGGGAACCTACGAGCAGTACTTC
CASSPVAGTYEQYF
>TRBJ2-7|TRBV7-2|TRBD2|NA
TGTGCCAGCAGCTTAGGGCTAGCGGGAGCGTACGAGCAGTACTTC
CASSLGLAGAYEQYF
>TRBJ2-1|TRBV7-9|TRBD2|NA
TGTGCCAGCAGCCTCGGGACTAGCGGGAGCAATGAGCAGTTCTTC
CASSLGTSGSNEQFF
>TRBJ1-5|TRBV4-1|NA|NA
TGCGCCAGCAGCCATCCACAGGGTGGGGTTAGCAATCAGCCCCAGCATTTT
CASSHPQGGVSNQPQHF
>TRBJ2-7|TRBV11-2|TRBD1|NA
TGTGCCAGCAGCTTAGGACCCTTCGGGACAGGGTTCTACGAGCAGTACTTC
CASSLGPFGTGFYEQYF
>TRBJ2-2|TRBV10-1|TRBD1|NA
TGCGCCAGCAGTCAGGGGGTCGGGGAGCTGTTTTTT
CASSQGVGELFF
>TRBJ2-1|TRBV7-2|NA|NA
TGTGCCAGCAGCTTAGGAGCGTATCGGACAAATGAGCAGTTCTTC
CASSLGAYRTNEQFF
>TRBJ2-1|TRBV5-4|TRBD2|NA
TGTGCCAGCAGCGAGGGACTACCCTACAATGAGCAGTTCTTC
CASSEGLPYNEQFF
>TRBJ2-7|TRBV28|TRBD2|NA
TGTGCCAGCAGTTTATTGGGGGAGGGCTACTACGAGCAGTACTTC
CASSLLGEGYYEQYF
>TRBJ1-3|TRBV15|NA|NA
TGTGCCACCAGCCCAAATCGGGGGGCTGGAAACACCATATATTTT
CATSPNRGAGNTIYF
>TRBJ2-3|TRBV7-2|TRBD2|NA
TGTGCCAGCAGCTGGAGGACTAGCGGGAGTCGGGATACGCAGTATTTT
CASSWRTSGSRDTQYF
>TRBJ2-1|TRBV28|TRBD2|NA
TGTGCCAGCTGTCAAGCGGGGGGCTTCTACAATGAGCAGTTCTTC
CASCQAGGFYNEQFF
>TRBJ2-7|TRBV14|NA|NA
TGTGCCAGCAGCCCCCTAGACTTGCCCTACGAGCAGTACTTC
CASSPLDLPYEQYF
>TRBJ2-2|TRBV27|NA|NA
TGTGCCAGCAGTTCTGGGACACTGGGTTTGCTGTTTTTT
CASSSGTLGLLFF
>TRBJ1-2|TRBV6-1|NA|NA
TGTGCCAGCAGTGAACTACCGGGACAAGCTAACTATGGCTACACCTTC
CASSELPGQANYGYTF
>TRBJ1-5|TRBV6-6|TRBD1|NA
TGTGCCAGCAGGGACAGGGGTCAGGGCAATCAGCCCCAGCATTTT
CASRDRGQGNQPQHF
>TRBJ2-7|TRBV18|TRBD1|NA
TGTGCCAGCTCACCCCCGGGACAGGCCAGCGTGAGGGAGCAGTACTTC
CASSPPGQASVREQYF
>TRBJ1-2|TRBV25-1|TRBD1|NA
TGTGCCAGCAGTGAAGTCTGGACAGGGTATGGCTACACCTTC
CASSEVWTGYGYTF
>TRBJ1-1|TRBV19|TRBD1|NA
TGTGCCAGTAGTATAGAGGTACAGGGGACTGAAGCTTTCTTT
CASSIEVQGTEAFF
>TRBJ2-1|TRBV5-1|TRBD2|NA
TGCGCCAGCAGCTTGGATAGCGGGAGGAGGAATGAGCAGTTCTTC
CASSLDSGRRNEQFF
>TRBJ2-2|TRBV27|TRBD2|few
TGTGCCAGCAGTTTAGGGCGGGAGGGCCCTCGGGACACCGGGGAGCTGTTTTTT
CASSLGREGPRDTGELFF
>TRBJ2-7|TRBV6-6|TRBD1|NA
TGTGCCAGCAGTTACGGGACAGGCTACGAGCAGTACTTC
CASSYGTGYEQYF
>TRBJ2-1|TRBV18|NA|NA
TGTGCCAGCTCACTCAACAATGAGCAGTTCTTC
CASSLNNEQFF
>TRBJ1-1|TRBV28|TRBD1|NA
TGTGCCAGCAGTCCCCCCCAACAGGGGGCGAGTGGAGCTTTCTTT
CASSPPQQGASGAFF
>TRBJ2-2|TRBV5-1|NA|NA
TGCGCCAGCAGGATCCCAGGGCAGGGGTCCGGGGAGCTGTTTTTT
CASRIPGQGSGELFF
>TRBJ1-3|TRBV6-1|NA|NA
TGTGCCAGCAGTGATGGGGACTCCTCCTCTGGAAACACCATATATTTT
CASSDGDSSSGNTIYF
>TRBJ1-6|TRBV6-5|TRBD1|NA
TGTGCCAGCAGTTACACGCCGACAGGGAGTGGATCACCCCTCCACTTT
CASSYTPTGSGSPLHF
>TRBJ2-3|TRBV7-2|NA|NA
TGTGCCACCCCGGGGGCAGATACGCAGTATTTT
CATPGADTQYF
>TRBJ2-5|TRBV18|NA|NA
TGTGCCAGCTCACCACCGGCAGGGGTAGAGACCCAGTACTTC
CASSPPAGVETQYF